These 18 T cell receptor beta chains were all obtained from the same sample, sequenced in a study of OX40 agonist ivuxolimab in advanced cancers. Sequencing used immunoSEQ multiplex PCR; TCRdb keeps in-frame clones, though not all of them. Of about 91,000 clones in the sample, 70% to 90% are singletons; the top ten hold around 4.5%. The sample here was CD4+ or CD8+ T cells sorted from blood, taken in a trial of the OX40 agonist ivuxolimab. These receptors originate from an adult with an advanced solid tumor such as melanoma, head and neck, liver or kidney cancer.

This rearrangement joins TRBV5-8 to TRBJ2-3; 14 bases line up with TRBD2. This CDR3 has 16 amino acids. V shed 4 bases and J 2 bases; nucleotides not matched to a gene: 3. Germline lookup yields CDR1 SGHTS and CDR2 YDEGEE. The CDR3 here is CASSMGLAGDTDTQYF. CDR3 bases: TGTGCCAGCAGCATGGGACTAGCGGGAGACACAGATACGCAGTATTTT.

The genes are TRBV14 and TRBJ2-7; D remains unclear. V was cut by 4 bases and J by 4 bases, with 14 bases left in between. The CDR3 sequence is 14 residues long. CDR1 is SGHDN, CDR2 FVKESK, per germline. The CDR3 region is CASSRFGLQYEQYV. CDR3 DNA sequence: TGTGCCAGCAGCCGGTTTGGGTTGCAGTACGAGCAGTACGTC.

V gene TRBV7-8 combines with J gene TRBJ2-7; D is ambiguous. Germline V CDR1 and CDR2: SGHVS, FQNEAQ. CDR3 length equals 12 residues. V lost 5 bases, J lost 6 bases, and 11 bases lay in between. For the CDR3, the DNA is TGTGCCAGCAGCCCGCTAGTGTCCGAGCAGTACGTC. It is translated as CASSPLVSEQYV.

V and J are TRBV15 and TRBJ1-4; 8 nucleotides line up with TRBD1. The germline gives CDR1 LNHNV, CDR2 YYDKDF (reference sequence). V lost 6 bases and J lost 8; bases outside the gene matches: 11. CDR3 size: 15 residues. This CDR3 is CATRKVRGLAEKLFF. CDR3 in DNA: TGTGCCACCAGGAAAGTCAGGGGGCTTGCGGAAAAACTGTTTTTT.

The CDR3 loop reads CALNPGQGASEAFF. As DNA, the CDR3 is TGTGCCTTGAATCCGGGACAGGGGGCCTCTGAAGCTTTCTTT. V and J are TRBV30 and TRBJ1-1; 12 nucleotides agree with TRBD1. CDR3 size: 14 residues. Germline CDR1 GTSNPN, CDR2 SVGIG (reference sequence). Trimming took 7 bases from V and 6 from J; bases not matched to a gene: 9.

The genes are TRBV19 and TRBJ1-4; 8 bases are shared with TRBD1. Trimming at V came to 6 bases and at J to 6 bases, leaving 6 bases not matched to a gene. The CDR3 sequence is 14 residues long. The germline V gene encodes CDR1 LNHDA and CDR2 SQIVND (reference sequence). The CDR3 protein is CASSRGTGHEKLFF. CDR3 nucleotide sequence: TGTGCCAGTAGCCGCGGGACAGGACATGAAAAACTGTTTTTT.

This sequence joins TRBV20-1 and TRBJ2-5; no firm D call. Trimming cost V 8 bases and J 2 bases, with 9 bases left between them. This CDR3 comprises 11 residues. Germline CDR1 and CDR2: DFQATT and SNEGSKA (reference sequence). This CDR3 is CSSLPQETQYF. The CDR3 region has the DNA TGCAGTTCACTGCCGCAAGAGACCCAGTACTTC.

The J gene is TRBJ2-6, the V gene TRBV14; D is perhaps TRBD1 (6 bases). Germline loops: CDR1 SGHDN, CDR2 FVKESK. V lost 2 bases and J lost 1, with 27 bases in between. The CDR3 is 22 amino acids. CDR3 residues: CASSQMGATGGRVLSGANVLTF. The CDR3 nucleotides read TGTGCCAGCAGCCAAATGGGGGCTACGGGCGGCAGGGTCTTATCTGGGGCCAACGTCCTGACTTTC. The whole variable domain, filled in from reference TRBV14 and TRBJ2-6, reads EAGVTQFPSHSVIEKGQTVTLRCDPISGHDNLYWYRRVMGKEIKFLLHFVKESKQDESGMPNNRFLAERTGGTYSTLKVQPAELEDSGVYFCASSQMGATGGRVLSGANVLTFGAGSRLTVL.

The rearrangement uses TRBV7-8 and TRBJ1-3; D perhaps matches TRBD1 (6 bases). Looked up from germline, CDR1 is SGHVS and CDR2 is FQNEAQ. The V end was cut by 1 base, the J end by 0 bases, with 10 bases between. The CDR3 has 16 amino acids. The CDR3 sequence: CASSLGTVSSGNTIYF. CDR3 coding DNA: TGTGCCAGCAGCTTAGGGACAGTGAGCTCTGGAAACACCATATATTTT.

The chain has TRBV19 and TRBJ1-5, with TRBD1 as a possible D gene (6 bases). Per the germline V gene, CDR1 is LNHDA and CDR2 is SQIVND (reference sequence). The CDR3 extends over 13 amino acids. CDR3 amino acids: CVSIGGSNQPQHF. DNA for the CDR3: TGTGTGTCGATAGGGGGGAGCAATCAGCCCCAGCATTTT. Full variable domain (missing parts from reference TRBV19 and TRBJ1-5): DGGITQSPKYLFRKEGQNVTLSCEQNLNHDAMYWYRQDPGQGLRLIYYSQIVNDFQKGDIAEGYSVSREKKESFPLTVTSAQKNPTAFYLCVSIGGSNQPQHFGDGTRLSIL.

V usage is TRBV11-2 and J usage is TRBJ1-2; D uncertain. V was cut by 6 bases and J by 2 bases, with 22 bases left in between. The CDR3 is made up of 17 amino acids. Germline V CDR1 and CDR2: SGHAT, FQNNGV. The CDR3 spells CASSQDLPVYPNYGYTF. CDR3 DNA sequence: TGTGCCAGCAGTCAAGACTTGCCGGTTTACCCCAACTATGGCTACACCTTC.

V and J are TRBV19 and TRBJ2-7; D tentatively reads TRBD1 or TRBD2 (6 bases each). The V gene lost 1 base and the J gene lost 3 bases, with 19 bases spanning the gap. Germline V CDR1 and CDR2: LNHDA, SQIVND (reference sequence). This CDR3 contains 17 residues. CDR3 nucleotides: TGTGCCAGTAGTATAGCGCTTGGGGGGCAAAGGCTCTACGAGCAGTACTTC. The encoded protein is CASSIALGGQRLYEQYF. Drawing the rest from reference TRBV19 and TRBJ2-7, the complete variable domain is DGGITQSPKYLFRKEGQNVTLSCEQNLNHDAMYWYRQDPGQGLRLIYYSQIVNDFQKGDIAEGYSVSREKKESFPLTVTSAQKNPTAFYLCASSIALGGQRLYEQYFGPGTRLTVT.

This chain links TRBV7-2 with TRBJ2-1; 8 bases map to TRBD2. The J segment lost 14 bases and the V segment lost 2 bases, leaving 11 bases of the junction unmatched. Germline V gives CDR1 SGHTA, CDR2 FQGNSA. This CDR3 has 14 amino acids. The CDR3 here is CASSLPGGREVKFF. The CDR3 bases are TGTGCCAGCAGCTTACCGGGGGGGCGGGAGGTAAAGTTCTTC.

This clone was seen only once. V usage is TRBV10-3 and J usage is TRBJ2-1; D uncertain. This CDR3 comprises 11 residues. V lost 3 bases and J lost 8, with 5 bases in between. Germline-derived CDR1 and CDR2 are ENHRY and SYGVKD. Here the CDR3 reads CAISEGHEQFF. The CDR3 coding sequence is TGTGCCATCAGTGAAGGGCATGAGCAGTTCTTC.

The V gene is TRBV6-6, the J gene TRBJ2-1; D gene uncertain. CDR1 and CDR2 from the germline V gene are MNHNY and SVGAGI (reference sequence). V was trimmed by 2 bases and J by 3 bases, leaving 11 bases between them. This CDR3 has 15 residues. This CDR3 is CASSYRVAIYNEQFF. CDR3 bases: TGTGCCAGCAGTTACAGGGTCGCTATCTACAATGAGCAGTTCTTC.

This clone has only one observation. The chain couples TRBV20-1 to TRBJ2-3; D is uncertain. V was shortened by 2 bases and J by 2 bases, with 2 bases between the two germline ends. The CDR3 has 11 residues. CDR1 is DFQATT and CDR2 is SNEGSKA in the germline V gene (reference sequence). CDR3 amino acids: CSARFTDTQYF. The DNA of the CDR3 is TGCAGTGCTAGATTCACAGATACGCAGTATTTT.

This rearrangement joins TRBV5-6 to TRBJ2-2; TRBD2 matches 11 bases. The CDR3 has 19 residues. Germline-derived CDR1 and CDR2 are SGHDT and YYEEEE. The V and J ends lost 1 base and 2 bases, in that order; junction bases with no gene match: 10. The CDR3 nucleotides read TGTGCCAGCAGCTTGTTAACACTAGCGGGAGCCCGAAACACCGGGGAGCTGTTTTTT. Translated: CASSLLTLAGARNTGELFF.

This clone was seen a few times. V and J are TRBV2 and TRBJ2-7; D gene uncertain. This CDR3 has 14 amino acids. Germline CDR1 is SNHLY and CDR2 is FYNNEI. The V and J ends lost 8 bases and 3 bases respectively, with 17 bases between them. The CDR3 region has the DNA TGTGCCAGCGAGCCGGATTTTCTCGGCTACGAGCAGTACGTC. Translated: CASEPDFLGYEQYV.